The 8 T cell receptor beta chains reported below all come from one sample, sequenced in a study of STAT5B mutations in CD4+ large granular lymphocyte leukemia. This table comes from immunoSEQ multiplex PCR, and its TCRdb copy is limited to in-frame clones, with some not included. Of some 28,000 clones in the sample, about four fifths were seen once. Sequences were obtained from CD4+ T cells from blood buffy coats. The receptors were sampled from a human donor in good health.

A few counts support this clone. J is TRBJ2-7 and V is TRBV7-6; no clear D gene. V was cut by 4 bases and J by 4 bases, with 14 bases left in between. The CDR3 loop spans 14 amino acids. Germline values: CDR1 SGHVS, CDR2 FNYEAQ. The CDR3 sequence: CASSSTLGRYEQYF. The CDR3 DNA follows: TGTGCCAGCAGCTCCACCCTCGGCAGATACGAGCAGTACTTC.

This clone was detected a few times. V gene TRBV5-1 combines with J gene TRBJ2-1, with 7 nucleotides matching TRBD2. Germline values: CDR1 SGHRS, CDR2 YFSETQ. The CDR3 totals 15 residues. J lost 1 base, V lost 4 bases, and 5 bases had no gene match. CDR3 loop: CASSIGLDSYNEQFF. The CDR3 region has the DNA TGCGCCAGCAGCATAGGACTAGATTCCTACAATGAGCAGTTCTTC.

The chain has TRBV19 and TRBJ1-2, with 7 bases matching TRBD1. The germline V gene has CDR1 LNHDA and CDR2 SQIVND (reference sequence). The V and J ends lost 4 bases and 1 base, in that order; junction bases with no gene match: 18. There are 19 residues in the CDR3. CDR3 region: CASSNPGQAGTVHNYGYTF. The CDR3 bases are TGTGCCAGTAGTAACCCCGGGCAGGCCGGGACAGTGCATAACTATGGCTACACCTTC.

The CDR3 loop is CASSLRGYSNQPQHF. The CDR3 bases are TGTGCCAGCAGCTTAAGGGGGTATAGCAATCAGCCCCAGCATTTT. V is TRBV7-2 and J is TRBJ1-5, with D maybe TRBD1 (6 bases). The CDR3 runs 15 residues. V was trimmed by 2 bases and J by 0 bases, leaving 8 bases between them. The germline V gene encodes CDR1 SGHTA and CDR2 FQGNSA. Looking up the rest from reference TRBV7-2 and TRBJ1-5 gives the full variable domain: GAGVSQSPSNKVTEKGKDVELRCDPISGHTALYWYRQSLGQGLEFLIYFQGNSAPDKSGLPSDRFSAERTGGSVSTLTIQRTQQEDSAVYLCASSLRGYSNQPQHFGDGTRLSIL.

CDR3 residues: CASSLGDPGYEQYF. The CDR3 DNA is TGCGCCAGCAGCTTGGGGGACCCCGGCTACGAGCAGTACTTC. The chain links TRBV5-1 to TRBJ2-7, with D perhaps TRBD1 or TRBD2 (5 bases each). The CDR3 totals 14 residues. The germline V gene has CDR1 SGHRS and CDR2 YFSETQ. V lost 0 bases, J lost 3 bases, and 10 bases lay in between.

CDR3 amino acids: CASSYHPISPIYGYTF. The CDR3 DNA follows: TGTGCCAGCAGTTATCACCCTATCTCCCCAATTTATGGCTACACCTTC. The J gene is TRBJ1-2, the V gene TRBV27; D unresolved. V was pared by 4 bases and J by 5 bases, with 20 bases between. The CDR3 length is 16 residues. Germline V CDR1 and CDR2: MNHEY, SMNVEV (reference sequence).

The chain links TRBV19 to TRBJ1-2; 9 nucleotides agree with TRBD1. Germline assignment: CDR1 LNHDA and CDR2 SQIVND (reference sequence). The CDR3 runs to 13 residues. Trimming at V came to 7 bases and at J to 8 bases, leaving 8 bases not matched to a gene. The CDR3 sequence is CASKVQGAEGYTF. The CDR3 nucleotides read TGTGCCAGTAAAGTACAGGGGGCTGAGGGCTACACCTTC.

This chain joins TRBV5-1 and TRBJ2-7; TRBD1 aligns across 8 bases. Trimming cost V 2 bases and J 1 base; bases outside gene matches: 5. This CDR3 region has 15 residues. Germline CDR1 SGHRS, CDR2 YFSETQ. CDR3 bases: TGCGCCAGCAGCTTCGGACAGGGTATATCCTACGAGCAGTACTTC. Translation gives CASSFGQGISYEQYF.